One and the same sample provided the 31 T cell receptor beta chains below, sequenced in a study of blood T cell repertoires in COVID-19. Sequencing used immunoSEQ multiplex PCR; TCRdb keeps in-frame clones, though not all of them. The table has 35,000 to 50,000 clones, approximately 84% seen once. Sequencing was done on a sample of peripheral blood. Receptors were obtained from a woman between 65 and 79 years old in a cohort sampled during active COVID-19.

The gene calls are TRBV6-6 and TRBJ1-3, with 10 bases identical to TRBD1. The CDR3 has 16 residues. Trimming at V came to 6 bases and at J to 2 bases, leaving 7 bases not matched to a gene. CDR1 and CDR2 from the germline V gene are MNHNY and SVGAGI (reference sequence). CDR3 residues: CASRRTGTGAGNTIYF. In DNA, the CDR3 is TGTGCCAGCAGGAGGACCGGGACAGGGGCTGGAAACACCATATATTTT.

The rearrangement uses TRBV7-9 and TRBJ1-6; 10 bases agree with TRBD1. Germline V gene sequence: CDR1 SEHNR, CDR2 FQNEAQ (reference sequence). V shed 1 base, J shed 9 bases, and the junction held 3 bases outside the gene matches. The CDR3 is made up of 15 amino acids. This chain's CDR3 is CASSLVGTGVSPLHF. The CDR3 DNA follows: TGTGCCAGCAGCTTAGTTGGGACAGGGGTTTCACCCCTCCACTTT.

The chain combines TRBV19 with TRBJ2-5; 10 bases match TRBD1. CDR3 size: 13 residues. The V gene end was trimmed by 8 bases and the J gene end by 5 bases; junction bases not matched to a gene: 5. CDR1 LNHDA and CDR2 SQIVND come from the germline V gene (reference sequence). CDR3 loop: CASAGTGVETQYF. The DNA for the CDR3 is TGTGCCAGTGCCGGGACAGGGGTGGAGACCCAGTACTTC.

This chain uses TRBV5-8 with TRBJ2-7; 9 bases line up with TRBD2. Per germline, CDR1 SGHTS and CDR2 YDEGEE. V lost 4 bases and J lost 3; bases outside the gene matches: 8. This CDR3 is 15 amino acids long. CDR3 DNA sequence: TGTGCCAGCAGCAGGGGACTAGCCTTCGGCTACGAGCAGTACTTC. It is translated as CASSRGLAFGYEQYF.

This chain joins TRBV11-3 and TRBJ2-1, with 10 bases that match TRBD2. After removal of 5 bases from V and 5 bases from J, the junction contained 3 bases not matched to a gene. The length of the CDR3 is 14 residues. Germline assignment: CDR1 SGHNT and CDR2 YENEEA. The CDR3 DNA follows: TGTGCCAGCAGCACGGGACTAGCGAACAATGAGCAGTTCTTC. The encoded protein is CASSTGLANNEQFF. The full variable domain, with the rest looked up from reference TRBV11-3 and TRBJ2-1, is EAGVVQSPRYKIIEKKQPVAFWCNPISGHNTLYWYLQNLGQGPELLIRYENEEAVDDSQLPKDRFSAERLKGVDSTLKIQPAELGDSAVYLCASSTGLANNEQFFGPGTRLTVL.

This clone was detected once. The chain's CDR3 is CASSPPGTSRMGEQFF. As DNA, the CDR3 is TGTGCCAGCAGCCCCCCCGGGACTAGTAGAATGGGTGAGCAGTTCTTC. The V and J genes are TRBV7-2 and TRBJ2-1; 8 bases map to TRBD2. This CDR3 region has 16 residues. CDR1 and CDR2 (germline): SGHTA, FQGNSA. With V trimmed by 5 bases and J by 9 bases, 15 bases remained unmatched. Combining the CDR3 with reference TRBV7-2 and TRBJ2-1 gives the whole variable domain GAGVSQSPSNKVTEKGKDVELRCDPISGHTALYWYRQSLGQGLEFLIYFQGNSAPDKSGLPSDRFSAERTGGSVSTLTIQRTQQEDSAVYLCASSPPGTSRMGEQFFGPGTRLTVL.

This clone was seen more than once but under ten times. The chain links TRBV28 to TRBJ1-5; 8 positions match TRBD1. V trimming: 7 bases; J trimming: 6 bases; junction bases outside the gene matches: 14. Germline CDR1 is MDHEN and CDR2 is SYDVKM. The CDR3 runs 16 residues. CDR3 bases: TGTGCCAGCACCCCCTTAGAGTATGGACAGGGTCAGCCCCAGCATTTT. As protein: CASTPLEYGQGQPQHF.

The genes are TRBV6-5 and TRBJ2-5, with no clear D. Trimming shortened V by 0 bases and J by 5 bases, and 7 bases separated the two germline ends. There are 13 residues in the CDR3. Per the germline V gene, CDR1 is MNHEY and CDR2 is SVGAGI. This CDR3 is CASSYSRLETQYF. CDR3 nucleotide sequence: TGTGCCAGCAGTTACTCCAGATTGGAGACCCAGTACTTC.

The chain is built from TRBV28 and TRBJ1-5; possibly TRBD1 for D (5 bases). This CDR3 comprises 14 residues. CDR1 is MDHEN, CDR2 SYDVKM, per germline. Trimming removed 3 bases at V and 6 bases at J, with 12 bases between. The CDR3, as DNA: TGTGCCAGCAGTTTGGGGGGGGGAACTCAGCCCCAGCATTTT. Translating it yields CASSLGGGTQPQHF.

The chain couples TRBV27 to TRBJ1-1; D is possibly TRBD1 (5 bases). Between the trimmed V and J ends, which lost 3 bases and 0 bases, there was a span of 8 bases. CDR1 is MNHEY, CDR2 SMNVEV, per germline (reference sequence). CDR3 length: 14 amino acids. The CDR3 DNA reads as TGTGCCAGCAGTTTTCGGGGGATGAACACTGAAGCTTTCTTT. It specifies CASSFRGMNTEAFF.

The J gene is TRBJ2-2, the V gene TRBV18; weak D call: TRBD1 (6 bases). The V gene's germline CDR1 is KGHSH and CDR2 LQKENI. The CDR3 totals 15 residues. Trimming removed 4 bases from V and 2 bases from J, with 11 bases in between. CDR3 amino acids: CASSLGQSNTGELFF. The CDR3 DNA sequence: TGTGCCAGCTCACTCGGACAGAGTAACACCGGGGAGCTGTTTTTT. Variable domain in full (rest from reference TRBV18 and TRBJ2-2): NAGVMQNPRHLVRRRGQEARLRCSPMKGHSHVYWYRQLPEEGLKFMVYLQKENIIDESGMPKERFSAEFPKEGPSILRIQQVVRGDSAAYFCASSLGQSNTGELFFGEGSRLTVL.

The chain has TRBV7-9 and TRBJ2-5; D call uncertain. Trimming removed 0 bases from V and 5 bases from J, with 7 bases in between. The CDR3 runs 13 residues. Germline CDR1 reads SEHNR; CDR2 reads FQNEAQ (reference sequence). The CDR3 spells CASSLAHGETQYF. The CDR3 coding sequence is TGTGCCAGCAGCTTAGCGCACGGGGAGACCCAGTACTTC.

A single count supports this clone. V gene TRBV7-2 combines with J gene TRBJ2-7; D possibly corresponds to TRBD2 (5 bases). Germline V gene lookup returns CDR1 SGHTA and CDR2 FQGNSA. V was trimmed by 1 base and J by 6 bases, leaving 10 bases between them. CDR3 length: 13 residues. The CDR3 loop is CASSLVLEGEQYF. The CDR3 DNA reads TGTGCCAGCAGCTTAGTCCTAGAGGGCGAGCAGTACTTC.

The CDR3 coding sequence is TGTGCCAGCAGTTACGTCACCCCGGGACTGATGATATCCTACGAGCAGTACTTC. Translating it yields CASSYVTPGLMISYEQYF. The gene calls are TRBV6-2 or TRBV6-3 and TRBJ2-7, with D perhaps TRBD2 (6 bases). V was cut by 2 bases and J by 1 base, with 21 bases left in between. The CDR3 extends over 18 amino acids. The germline V gene encodes CDR1 MNHEY and CDR2 SVGEGT.

The genes are TRBV7-2 and TRBJ2-1; 14 bases match TRBD2. Trimming at V came to 5 bases and at J to 10 bases, leaving 7 bases not matched to a gene. The CDR3 has 15 amino acids. From germline, CDR1 is SGHTA and CDR2 FQGNSA. This chain's CDR3 is CASSAEGLAGVEQFF. The CDR3 coding sequence is TGTGCCAGCAGCGCAGAGGGACTAGCGGGAGTGGAGCAGTTCTTC.

The rearrangement links TRBV3-1 (or the pseudogene TRBV3-2) to TRBJ2-2; D uncertain. V was shortened by 4 bases and J by 5 bases, with 8 bases between the two germline ends. The CDR3 is 13 amino acids. In germline, CDR1 is LGHDT, CDR2 YNNKEL (reference sequence). The DNA of the CDR3 is TGTGCCAGCAGCCCCCGTTCTACCGGGGAGCTGTTTTTT. It codes for CASSPRSTGELFF.

Notes on this clone: This sample also contains other DNA sequences that code for the same CDR3. This rearrangement joins TRBV28 to TRBJ1-3; 11 nucleotides align to TRBD1. V shed 6 bases, J shed 4 bases, and the junction held 2 bases outside the gene matches. The CDR3 is 14 residues long. Germline-derived CDR1 and CDR2 are MDHEN and SYDVKM. The CDR3 is CASRGQGGGNTIYF. In DNA, the CDR3 is TGTGCCAGCAGGGGACAGGGGGGAGGAAACACCATATATTTT.

The V and J genes are TRBV10-3 and TRBJ1-1; 10 nucleotides line up with TRBD1. The junction had 6 bases not matched to a gene; V was cut back by 2 bases and J by 3 bases. CDR1 ENHRY and CDR2 SYGVKD come from the germline V gene. The CDR3 sequence is 16 residues long. The CDR3 protein is CAISELGTGDYTEAFF. The CDR3 DNA reads as TGTGCCATCAGTGAGCTGGGGACAGGGGATTACACTGAAGCTTTCTTT.

The J gene is TRBJ2-1, the V gene TRBV18, with 8 bases identical to TRBD2. This CDR3 region has 16 residues. Unmatched junction bases numbered 5, after V lost 2 bases and J lost 2 bases. Per the germline V gene, CDR1 is KGHSH and CDR2 is LQKENI. The CDR3 protein is CASSPKAGDTYNEQFF. The CDR3 DNA reads as TGTGCCAGCTCACCAAAAGCGGGAGACACCTACAATGAGCAGTTCTTC.

The V call is TRBV5-6, the J call TRBJ2-5, with a tentative D call TRBD2 (7 bases). Trimming took off 4 bases at V and 5 bases at J, with 18 bases between the two ends. The V gene's germline CDR1 is SGHDT and CDR2 YYEEEE. The CDR3 loop spans 15 amino acids. The CDR3 loop is CASSQGGGSGETQYF. For the CDR3, the DNA is TGTGCCAGCAGCCAAGGGGGAGGGAGTGGGGAGACCCAGTACTTC.

This chain joins TRBV6-2 or TRBV6-3 and TRBJ2-7; 9 nucleotides align to TRBD2. V was clipped by 0 bases and J by 2 bases; unmatched bases: 14. This CDR3 is 19 amino acids long. Germline CDR1 reads MNHEY; CDR2 reads SVGEGT. The CDR3 here is CASSYSRLAGLTNPYEQYF. The CDR3 nucleotides are TGTGCCAGCAGTTACTCGCGGCTAGCGGGACTTACTAACCCCTACGAGCAGTACTTC.

This chain joins TRBV28 and TRBJ1-1; 9 bases match TRBD1. V gave up 2 bases and J gave up 3 bases; unmatched junction bases: 10. The germline CDR1 and CDR2 sequences are MDHEN and SYDVKM. The CDR3 sequence is 17 residues long. For the CDR3, the DNA is TGTGCCAGCAGTTTAAACCACAGGGGGCGCGGGGACACTGAAGCTTTCTTT. It specifies CASSLNHRGRGDTEAFF.

This chain connects TRBV7-9 to TRBJ1-6; D remains ambiguous. V lost 5 bases, J lost 7 bases, and 15 bases lay in between. The V gene's germline CDR1 is SEHNR and CDR2 FQNEAQ (reference sequence). The CDR3 length is 15 residues. CDR3 coding DNA: TGTGCCAGCAGCGCGATGAGCGCGGGGAATTCACCCCTCCACTTT. Protein product: CASSAMSAGNSPLHF.

The chain joins TRBV12-3 or TRBV12-4 to TRBJ1-1; D possibly corresponds to TRBD1 (5 bases). The CDR3 spans 12 residues. V was shortened by 4 bases and J by 6 bases, with 9 bases between the two germline ends. The CDR3 spells CASSSGFAEAFF. CDR3 nucleotides: TGTGCCAGCAGTTCAGGGTTTGCTGAAGCTTTCTTT.

The rearrangement links TRBV30 to TRBJ1-1, with 7 bases fitting TRBD1. Germline lookup yields CDR1 GTSNPN and CDR2 SVGIG (reference sequence). With V trimmed by 5 bases and J by 0 bases, 3 bases remained unmatched. The CDR3 sequence is 13 residues long. CDR3 DNA sequence: TGTGCCTGGGACAGGGCTATGAACACTGAAGCTTTCTTT. The encoded protein is CAWDRAMNTEAFF.

This sequence joins TRBV19 and TRBJ1-2; D is possibly TRBD1 (6 bases). V lost 7 bases and J lost 8, with 20 bases in between. Germline-derived CDR1 and CDR2 are LNHDA and SQIVND (reference sequence). CDR3 length: 14 amino acids. The CDR3 region has the DNA TGTGCCAGTACCCGGACAGACACTTACCAAGGCTACACCTTC. Translation: CASTRTDTYQGYTF.

The gene calls are TRBV6-4 and TRBJ2-1; 9 bases are shared with TRBD2. The CDR3 totals 15 residues. J was trimmed by 9 bases and V by 4 bases; bases with no gene match: 10. Germline V lookup: CDR1 MRHNA, CDR2 SNTAGT. The CDR3 protein is CASSVYSGRRGEQFF. The CDR3 nucleotides are TGTGCCAGCAGTGTTTATAGCGGGAGAAGGGGTGAGCAGTTCTTC.

The DNA of the CDR3 is TGCGCCAGCAGTGAGGCCAGCAGGGAATATGGCTACACCTTC. It codes for CASSEASREYGYTF. The chain links TRBV10-2 to TRBJ1-2, with TRBD1 as a possible D gene (5 bases). Trimming left V 2 bases short and J 5 bases short, with 12 bases between. CDR3 length: 14 residues. CDR1 WSHSY and CDR2 SAAADI come from the germline V gene.

The V call is TRBV11-2, the J call TRBJ2-1; possible D gene TRBD1, 6 bases. V was pared by 1 base and J by 1 base, with 14 bases between. Germline loops: CDR1 SGHAT, CDR2 FQNNGV. This CDR3 spans 17 amino acids. CDR3 DNA sequence: TGTGCCAGCAGCTTAGTACGGGTGAGGGGGTCCTACAATGAGCAGTTCTTC. This gives the protein CASSLVRVRGSYNEQFF.

This clone has only a few counts. The CDR3 DNA reads as TGTGCCACCAGTGAGCCAGGGGCGGATACGCAGTATTTT. Residues: CATSEPGADTQYF. The J gene is TRBJ2-3, the V gene TRBV24-1, with a weak D call TRBD1 (6 bases). V lost 4 bases and J lost 6, with 10 bases in between. CDR1 and CDR2 (germline): KGHDR, SFDVKD. The CDR3 spans 13 residues.

This clone was observed once. The rearrangement links TRBV27 to TRBJ1-2; D is undetermined. This CDR3 spans 13 amino acids. The V gene's germline CDR1 is MNHEY and CDR2 SMNVEV (reference sequence). The V end was cut by 4 bases, the J end by 8 bases, with 14 bases between. The CDR3 is CASSSRGRGGYTF. The CDR3 bases are TGTGCCAGCAGTTCGCGTGGAAGAGGGGGCTACACCTTC.